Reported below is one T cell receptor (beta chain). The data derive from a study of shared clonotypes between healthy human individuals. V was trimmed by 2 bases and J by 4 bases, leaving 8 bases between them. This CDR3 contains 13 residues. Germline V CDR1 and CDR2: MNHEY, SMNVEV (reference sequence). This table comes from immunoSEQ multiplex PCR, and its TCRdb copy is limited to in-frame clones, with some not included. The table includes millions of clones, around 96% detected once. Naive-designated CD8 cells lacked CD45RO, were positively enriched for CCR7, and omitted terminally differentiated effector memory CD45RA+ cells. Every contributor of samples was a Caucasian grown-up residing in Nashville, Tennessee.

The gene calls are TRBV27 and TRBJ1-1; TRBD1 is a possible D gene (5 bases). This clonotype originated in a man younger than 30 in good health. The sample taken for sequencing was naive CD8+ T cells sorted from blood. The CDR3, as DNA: TGTGCCAGCAGTTTACGGGGGAGCACTGAAGCTTTCTTT. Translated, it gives CASSLRGSTEAFF.